Listed below are T cell receptor beta chains from one sample, sequenced in a study of cytomegalovirus exposure and HLA in healthy donors. Sequenced by immunoSEQ multiplex PCR; TCRdb stores in-frame clones only, minus some. This table has roughly 140,000 clones, 80% appearing once. Sequenced input: PBMCs. The receptor set was obtained from a male donor in good health and CMV-seronegative. Each CDR3 is given with its conserved first and last residue. A D gene is named only where the DNA matches it firmly. The listing skips clone size in some rows; elsewhere it reads once, few, many or a size class.

TRBV7-2	TRBD2	TRBJ2-1	few	TGTGCCAGCAGCTTAGGTGCTAGCGGGTCTTACAATGAGCAGTTCTTC	CASSLGASGSYNEQFF
TRBV7-9	NA	TRBJ1-1	once	TGTGCCAGCAGGTGGGGCAGCCTCAGGAACACTGAAGCTTTCTTT	CASRWGSLRNTEAFF
TRBV5-4	NA	TRBJ2-1	few	TGTGCCAGCAGCTTGGGGTTTGGGGATTTAGCGATGGAGCAGTTCTTC	CASSLGFGDLAMEQFF
TRBV25-1	NA	TRBJ1-2	NA	TGTGCCAGCAGTGGCCTCACAGGGATCTATGGCTACACCTTC	CASSGLTGIYGYTF
TRBV15	TRBD2	TRBJ2-5	NA	TGTGCCACCAGCAGAGGGATAGCGGGCGGGCGGGAGACCCAGTACTTC	CATSRGIAGGRETQYF
TRBV4-1	NA	TRBJ2-1	NA	TGCGCCAGCAGCCAAGATATGGGGGAGGGGGCCTACAATGAGCAGTTCTTC	CASSQDMGEGAYNEQFF
TRBV10-3	NA	TRBJ1-2	NA	TGTGCCATCAGTGAGTCCGGCGGTGGCTACACCTTC	CAISESGGGYTF
TRBV28	NA	TRBJ2-5	once	TGTGCCAGCAGTTTACGCCAAGAGACCCAGTACTTC	CASSLRQETQYF
TRBV20-1	NA	TRBJ1-1	NA	TGCAGAGCCATGAACACTGAAGCTTTCTTT	CRAMNTEAFF
TRBV27	NA	TRBJ1-3	NA	TGTGCCAGCAGTTTATCGGGGGGGCGCGCTGGAAACACCATATATTTT	CASSLSGGRAGNTIYF
TRBV2	TRBD2	TRBJ2-5	NA	TGTGCCAGCAGACCCCTAGCGGGAGTAGAGACCCAGTACTTC	CASRPLAGVETQYF
TRBV5-6	NA	TRBJ1-5	NA	TGTGCCAGCAGCTTGCGAGGTTTTAGCAATCAGCCCCAGCATTTT	CASSLRGFSNQPQHF
TRBV28	NA	TRBJ2-3	NA	TGTGCCAGCAGTTTATTCGAGTGGAGGCAGGTCGACACAGATACGCAGTATTTT	CASSLFEWRQVDTDTQYF
TRBV14	NA	TRBJ2-1	NA	TGTGCCAGCAGCCAAGATAGAGCCGTATTTCAGTTCTTC	CASSQDRAVFQFF
TRBV4-3	TRBD1	TRBJ2-1	NA	TGCGCCAGCAGCCAAGACCCCCGGACAGGGGGGGCCTACAATGAGCAGTTCTTC	CASSQDPRTGGAYNEQFF
TRBV28	NA	TRBJ2-5	NA	TGTGCCAGCAGTTTATATACTCCTCGGACCCAGTACTTC	CASSLYTPRTQYF